The text below deals with one T cell receptor (beta chain). No antigen is known for it. This record comes from a study of cytomegalovirus exposure and HLA in healthy donors. Study-wide points: Some V segments, including TRBV6-2 and TRBV6-3, were excluded as indistinguishable.

The CDR3 covers 14 residues. Germline CDR1 is MNHNS and CDR2 is SASEGT. The ends lost 6 bases at V and 10 bases at J; junction bases unmatched: 12. Both 60 Vbeta primers and 13 Jbeta primers went into the PCR. Generated by immunoSEQ multiplex PCR, the TCRdb table keeps only in-frame clones and is missing some. Seen here are hundreds of thousands of clones, just over 75% observed once, and the top ten hold 0.63%. The sample was PBMCs. This chain connects TRBV6-1 to TRBJ2-1, with 7 bases fitting TRBD2. The receptor's source is a man aged 18 to 29 in good health and CMV-seronegative. This CDR3 reads CASRPGLTGREQFF. The CDR3, as DNA: TGTGCCAGCAGACCGGGACTAACCGGTCGGGAGCAGTTCTTC.